This T cell receptor beta chain appears in the sequencing data of a study of T cells after yellow fever vaccination. The wider study: Fractions with few cells were prepared using SMART-Seq v4 Ultra Low Input. Study observations and caveats: Post-booster repertoires contained most primary-vaccination clones again (about 96% CD4, 85% to 90% CD8). Weaker overall, the secondary response nonetheless peaked faster (day 5 versus 15).

With 3 bases removed from V and 4 bases from J, the gap between germline ends came to 24 bases. Germline V gives CDR1 SGDLS, CDR2 YYNGEE. CDR3 length: 18 amino acids. Points on this clonotype: What it binds is not known.

It was through 5'RACE template switching that TCR cDNA was made, with a universal primer site and UMIs added. Via MiXCR, TCRdb re-called the 5' RACE reads, giving one row per CDR3 protein. The sample shows some 340,000 distinct CDR3 sequences, around 10% of them seen only once. This receptor was taken from a man aged 18 to 30 who received the YFV17D yellow fever vaccine. The chain recombines TRBV9 with TRBJ2-3, with a tentative D call TRBD2 (7 bases). Material: CD4+ T cells sorted from PBMCs, obtained 45 days after the yellow fever booster vaccination. CDR3 nucleotides: TGTGCCAGCAGCGAGAGACCGAACCGTCGGGGGGCTCCAGATACGCAGTATTTT. Its protein is CASSERPNRRGAPDTQYF.